Below, one T cell receptor (beta chain) is given with its context. What it recognizes is unknown. PCR used 60 Vbeta primers and 13 Jbeta primers. The protocol was immunoSEQ multiplex PCR, while the TCRdb copy is restricted to in-frame clones and leaves out a portion. The sample lists 180,000 or so clones, about 79% occurring once. V was shortened by 0 bases and J by 6 bases, with 15 bases between the two germline ends. The CDR3 sequence is 16 residues long. The germline V gene has CDR1 MNHNY and CDR2 SVGAGI (reference sequence). Unrecorded immune exposures were likely, despite nominal health at sampling. The source of the sample is a study of cytomegalovirus exposure and HLA in healthy donors. Study information: Findings of an earlier analysis included 117 million unique TCR beta sequences from roughly 180 million T cells.

Whole-study findings and limits: A few CMV-associated chains were confirmed in vitro to be specific for CMV antigens. In a later analysis, an Asian-associated ancestry cluster reportedly showed fewer N-insertions than the roughly 730-donor mean.

The receptor was isolated from a man aged 50 or older in good health and CMV-seropositive. Sequencing used PBMCs. The chain has TRBV6-6 and TRBJ2-1; a weak D match, TRBD2 (6 bases). DNA of the CDR3: TGTGCCAGCAGTTACTCGCGTAGGACTAACGCCAATGAGCAGTTCTTC. Translating gives CASSYSRRTNANEQFF.